This T cell receptor (beta chain) was sequenced during a study of yellow fever vaccine responses in identical twins. TCRdb processed the RT-PCR reads anew with MiXCR; each CDR3 protein has one entry. The sample has a few thousand distinct CDR3 sequences; over 60% are singletons. About this clonotype: Its specificity is not known.

Trimming removed 2 bases at V and 5 bases at J, with 6 bases between. The germline CDR1 and CDR2 sequences are MGHRA and YSYEKL. This CDR3 region has 13 residues. Findings and limits, study-wide: Twins' vaccine T cell response reportedly gave the appearance of partial convergence and partial personalization.

The chain couples TRBV4-1 to TRBJ2-2; D ambiguous. This sequence originates from a young woman who received the yellow fever vaccine. The sequencing here drew on T cells from blood (PBMCs), unsorted or a sorted subset (not recorded which), taken before or after yellow fever vaccination (not recorded which). Here the CDR3 reads CASSQQETGELFF. The CDR3 region has the DNA TGCGCCAGCAGCCAACAGGAAACCGGGGAGCTGTTTTTT.